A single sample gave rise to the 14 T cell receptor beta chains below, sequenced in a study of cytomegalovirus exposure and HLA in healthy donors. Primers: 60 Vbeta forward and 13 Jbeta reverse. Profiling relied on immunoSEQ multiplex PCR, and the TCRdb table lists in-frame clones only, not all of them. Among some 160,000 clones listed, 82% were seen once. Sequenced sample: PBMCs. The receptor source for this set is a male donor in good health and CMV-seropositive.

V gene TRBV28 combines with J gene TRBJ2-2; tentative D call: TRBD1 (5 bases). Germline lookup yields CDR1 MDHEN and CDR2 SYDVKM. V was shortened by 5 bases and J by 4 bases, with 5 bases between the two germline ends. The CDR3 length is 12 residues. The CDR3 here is CASSRGTGELFF. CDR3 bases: TGTGCCAGCAGTAGGGGCACCGGGGAGCTGTTTTTT.

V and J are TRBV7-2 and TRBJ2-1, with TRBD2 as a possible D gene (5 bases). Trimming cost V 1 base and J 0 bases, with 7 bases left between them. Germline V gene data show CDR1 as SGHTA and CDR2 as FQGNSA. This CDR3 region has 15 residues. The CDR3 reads CASSLDGSSYNEQFF. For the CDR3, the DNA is TGTGCCAGCAGCTTAGATGGGAGCTCCTACAATGAGCAGTTCTTC.

CDR3 in amino acids: CASSLAPGIAGNTIYF. For the CDR3, the DNA is TGCGCCAGCAGCTTGGCCCCGGGGATTGCGGGAAACACCATATATTTT. The V gene is TRBV5-1, the J gene TRBJ1-3, with D unclear. CDR3 length: 16 residues. V lost 0 bases and J 4 bases, leaving 14 bases between the germline ends. The germline gives CDR1 SGHRS, CDR2 YFSETQ. Filled out from reference TRBV5-1 and TRBJ1-3, the complete variable domain reads KAGVTQTPRYLIKTRGQQVTLSCSPISGHRSVSWYQQTPGQGLQFLFEYFSETQRNKGNFPGRFSGRQFSNSRSEMNVSTLELGDSALYLCASSLAPGIAGNTIYFGEGSWLTVV.

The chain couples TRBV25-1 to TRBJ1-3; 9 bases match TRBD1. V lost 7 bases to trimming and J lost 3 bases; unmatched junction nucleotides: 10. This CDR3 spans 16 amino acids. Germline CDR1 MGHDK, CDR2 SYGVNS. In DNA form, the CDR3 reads TGTGCCAGCACGGGTCAAGGGACAGGGAGTGGAAACACCATATATTTT. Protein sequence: CASTGQGTGSGNTIYF.

CDR3 region: CASYRGSVTGELFF. CDR3 nucleotide sequence: TGTGCCAGCTACAGGGGGTCAGTTACCGGGGAGCTGTTTTTT. V and J are TRBV6-6 and TRBJ2-2; 8 bases line up with TRBD1. Looked up from germline, CDR1 is MNHNY and CDR2 is SVGAGI (reference sequence). This CDR3 is 14 amino acids long. After removal of 8 bases from V and 5 bases from J, the junction contained 7 bases not matched to a gene.

The CDR3 here is CASSQAARASTDTQYF. The CDR3 bases are TGCGCCAGCAGCCAAGCCGCCCGAGCTAGCACAGATACGCAGTATTTT. The chain joins TRBV4-3 to TRBJ2-3; D remains unclear. The germline V gene encodes CDR1 LGHNA and CDR2 YSLEER. The CDR3 has 16 amino acids. V was trimmed by 1 base and J by 0 bases, leaving 11 bases between them.

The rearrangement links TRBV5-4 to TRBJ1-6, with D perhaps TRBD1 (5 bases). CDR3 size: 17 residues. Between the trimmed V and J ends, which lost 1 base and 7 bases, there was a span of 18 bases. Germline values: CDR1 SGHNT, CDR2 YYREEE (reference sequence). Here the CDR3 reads CASSLSPGTTDNSPLHF. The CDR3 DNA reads TGTGCCAGCAGCTTGTCGCCCGGGACTACTGACAATTCACCCCTCCACTTT. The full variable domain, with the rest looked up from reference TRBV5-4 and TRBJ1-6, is ETGVTQSPTHLIKTRGQQVTLRCSSQSGHNTVSWYQQALGQGPQFIFQYYREEENGRGNFPPRFSGLQFPNYSSELNVNALELDDSALYLCASSLSPGTTDNSPLHFGNGTRLTVT.

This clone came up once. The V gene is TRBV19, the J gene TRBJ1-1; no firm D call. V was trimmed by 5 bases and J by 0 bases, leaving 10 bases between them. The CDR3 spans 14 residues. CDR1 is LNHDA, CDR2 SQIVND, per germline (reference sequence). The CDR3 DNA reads TGTGCCAGTAGTGTCCCCGGGATGAACACTGAAGCTTTCTTT. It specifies CASSVPGMNTEAFF.

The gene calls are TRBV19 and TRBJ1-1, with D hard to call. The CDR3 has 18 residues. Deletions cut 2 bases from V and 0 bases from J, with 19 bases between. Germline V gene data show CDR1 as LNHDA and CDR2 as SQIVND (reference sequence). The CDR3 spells CASSIKAQTTRLNTEAFF. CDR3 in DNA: TGTGCCAGTAGTATAAAGGCACAGACGACCCGATTGAACACTGAAGCTTTCTTT.

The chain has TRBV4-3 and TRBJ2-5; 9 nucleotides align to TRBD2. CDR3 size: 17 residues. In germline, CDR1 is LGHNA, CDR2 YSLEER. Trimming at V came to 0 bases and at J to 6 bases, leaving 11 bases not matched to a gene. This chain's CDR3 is CASSQDHSASGVQTQYF. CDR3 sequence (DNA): TGCGCCAGCAGCCAAGATCATTCGGCTAGCGGGGTACAGACCCAGTACTTC.

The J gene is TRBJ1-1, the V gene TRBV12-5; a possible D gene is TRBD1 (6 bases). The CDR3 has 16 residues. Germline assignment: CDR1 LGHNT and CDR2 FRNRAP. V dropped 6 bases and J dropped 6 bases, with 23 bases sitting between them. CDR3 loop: CASGLVLRGGSAEAFF. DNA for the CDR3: TGTGCTAGTGGACTCGTACTGAGGGGGGGTAGTGCTGAAGCTTTCTTT.

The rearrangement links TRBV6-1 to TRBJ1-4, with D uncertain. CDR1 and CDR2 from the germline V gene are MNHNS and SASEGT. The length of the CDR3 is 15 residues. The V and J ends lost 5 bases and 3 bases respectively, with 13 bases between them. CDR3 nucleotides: TGTGCCAGCAGTTCGCTAGGTGTAGCTAATGAAAAACTGTTTTTT. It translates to CASSSLGVANEKLFF.

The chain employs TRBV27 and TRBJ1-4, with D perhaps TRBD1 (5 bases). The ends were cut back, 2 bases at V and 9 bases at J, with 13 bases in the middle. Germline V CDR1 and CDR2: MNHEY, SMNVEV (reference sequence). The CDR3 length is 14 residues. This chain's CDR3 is CASSLRDSSKKLFF. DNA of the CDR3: TGTGCCAGCAGTTTACGGGACTCAAGCAAAAAACTGTTTTTT.

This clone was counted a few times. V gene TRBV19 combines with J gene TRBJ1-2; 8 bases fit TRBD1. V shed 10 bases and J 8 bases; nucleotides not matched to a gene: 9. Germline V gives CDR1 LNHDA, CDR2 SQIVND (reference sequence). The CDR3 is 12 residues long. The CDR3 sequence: CATTRQGKGYTF. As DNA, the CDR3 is TGTGCCACTACAAGACAGGGGAAAGGCTACACCTTC.